This T cell receptor (beta chain) was found in a study of response to subunit inactivated influenza vaccine (dated by TCRdb to 2016 to 2019). For the study in its entirety: Deep quantitative profiling of the T cell receptor repertoire was used in the study to follow responses to a trivalent subunit inactivated influenza vaccine. Broad study findings and their caveats: It was suggested by the authors that each seasonal influenza vaccination may recruit only a limited number of new T cells.

This clonotype showed up just a few times. Its antigen is not yet known. No qualities accompany the bases; no much larger clone lies one base away. Its CDR3 holds 17 amino acids, cysteine through phenylalanine. Solely the CDR3 DNA is kept, with 51 bases framed from the first base. CDR1 and CDR2, per the germline V gene, are LGHNA and YSLEER. V gives up 0 bases and J gives up 3 bases, and the segment between their germline ends measures 16 bases. Libraries were made using RT-PCR. TCRdb lists the instrument as Illumina HiSeq 2500. Through fastp at Q25 and MiXCR, TCRdb rebuilt clones from the public reads, retaining in-frame beta chains. Each entry merges the rows of one CDR3 protein and shows their most common DNA and genes. This sample is represented by about 570,000 distinct CDR3 sequences; approximately 10% of them were singletons. The top ten constitute more than 9.5% of the sample. The same data also contributed to another study, on T cells expressing NK-cell markers. Per the second study: TCR beta cDNA libraries were prepared using 5'RACE template switching, which introduced a universal primer site and unique molecular identifiers. TCR beta-chain repertoires were profiled in sorted CD3+CD56+NKG2C+, CD3+CD56+NKG2C- and CD3+CD56-NKG2C+ T-cell subsets from several donors. Of the eight sequenced donors, seven were found to be HCMV-seropositive and one was found to be HCMV-seronegative. In several experiments an anti-gammadeltaTCR antibody was added to restrict sorting to alphabetaTCR-expressing T cells. In roughly six donors, the dominant CD3+CD56+NKG2C+ clonotypes ranked among the top 10 CD8+ clonotypes, making up roughly 1.0-7.0% of CD8+ T cells. Those dominant clonotypes were again the most abundant among CD3+CD56-NKG2C+ cells in a few donors, at about 28.3-65%. It remained unclear whether the expanded NKG2C-expressing T cell clones were specific for HCMV antigens. The study sequenced eight donors, all healthy volunteers chosen at random: three men and five women. To determine HCMV serostatus, a commercial ELISA kit was used to detect HCMV-specific IgG in serum. Peripheral blood mononuclear cells were isolated from blood by Ficoll density gradient centrifugation. For 5 or 6 donors, unsorted PBMC were also used to sequence bulk peripheral blood T-cell repertoires. Priming for cDNA synthesis came from the TCR beta constant segment, and two successive PCR amplification steps followed. Libraries were sequenced as 2 x 150 bp reads on Illumina HiSeq 2000/2500, MiSeq or NextSeq. MIGEC was used to demultiplex reads and group the reads by UMI, and MiTCR was used to assemble and quantify clonotypes. Only TCR cDNA sequences supported by at least two reads were kept to exclude erroneous sequences. The tcR package was used for downstream repertoire analysis, and clonotypes were matched between fractions using CDR3 nucleotide sequence together with V segment. Antigen specificity was annotated against VDJdb with VDJmatch, allowing one amino acid substitution in CDR3.

The rearranged segments are TRBV4-3 and TRBJ2-3, with the D segment identity uncertain. The receptor's source is a man aged 45-65 years who received an inactivated influenza vaccine. Donor details come from another sample of the same person, matched by shared clones. Sequenced material: PBMCs from blood, taken on the day of vaccination. The CDR3 region reads CASSQDRRWVGTDTQYF. The DNA sequence is given as TGCGCCAGCAGCCAAGATCGTCGGTGGGTCGGGACAGATACGCAGTATTTT.